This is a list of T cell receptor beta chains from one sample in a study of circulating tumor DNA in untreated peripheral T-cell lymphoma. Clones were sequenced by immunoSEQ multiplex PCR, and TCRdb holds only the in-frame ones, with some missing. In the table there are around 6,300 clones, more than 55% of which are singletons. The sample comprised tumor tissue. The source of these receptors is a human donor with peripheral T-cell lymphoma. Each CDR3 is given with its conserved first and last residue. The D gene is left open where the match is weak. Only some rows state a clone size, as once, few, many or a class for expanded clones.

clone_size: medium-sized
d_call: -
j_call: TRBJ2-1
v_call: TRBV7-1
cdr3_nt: TGTGCCAGCAGGTTGCAGGGAACCTACAATGAGCAGTTCTTC
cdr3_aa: CASRLQGTYNEQFF

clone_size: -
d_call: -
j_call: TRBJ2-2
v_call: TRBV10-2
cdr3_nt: TGCGCCAGCAGTGTGGGGGGGAACACCGGGGAGCTGTTTTTT
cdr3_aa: CASSVGGNTGELFF

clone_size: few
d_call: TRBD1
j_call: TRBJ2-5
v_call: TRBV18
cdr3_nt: TGTGCCAGCTCACCCAGGACAGGGGGTGAGACCCAGTACTTC
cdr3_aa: CASSPRTGGETQYF

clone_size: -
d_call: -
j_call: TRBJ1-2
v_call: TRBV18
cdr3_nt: TGTGCCAGCTCACCGGACACGACCTATGGCTACACCTTC
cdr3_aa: CASSPDTTYGYTF

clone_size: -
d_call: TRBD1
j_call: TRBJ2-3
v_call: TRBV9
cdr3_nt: TGTGCCAGCAGCCAAGGACAGGGTTGGATAGATACGCAGTATTTT
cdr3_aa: CASSQGQGWIDTQYF

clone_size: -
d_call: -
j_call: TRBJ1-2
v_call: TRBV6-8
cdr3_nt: TGTGCCAGCACCCAGATCTCCGGGGTGCACTATGGCTACACCTTC
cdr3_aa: CASTQISGVHYGYTF

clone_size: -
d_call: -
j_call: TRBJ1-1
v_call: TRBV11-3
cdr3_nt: TGTGCCAGCACCATAGGGGCCGGGAACACTGAAGCTTTCTTT
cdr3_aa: CASTIGAGNTEAFF

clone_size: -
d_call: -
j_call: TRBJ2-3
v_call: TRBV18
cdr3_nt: TGTGCCAGCTCCTGGGATCTACTCCAGGGCTTAGGATCCACAGATACGCAGTATTTT
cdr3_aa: CASSWDLLQGLGSTDTQYF

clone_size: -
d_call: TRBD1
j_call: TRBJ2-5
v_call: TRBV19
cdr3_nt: TGTGCCAGTAGTATGCGGACAGGGACAGAGACCCAGTACTTC
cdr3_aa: CASSMRTGTETQYF

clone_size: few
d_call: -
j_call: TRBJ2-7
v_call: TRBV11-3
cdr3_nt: TGTGCCAGCAGCTTAGACTTAGGTTTGTTCTCCTACGAGCAGTACTTC
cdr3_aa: CASSLDLGLFSYEQYF

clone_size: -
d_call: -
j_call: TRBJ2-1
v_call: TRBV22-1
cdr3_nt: TGTGCCAGCAGTCCCGAAAGGGGGGGGGCTTACAATGAGCAGTTCTTC
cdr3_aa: CASSPERGGAYNEQFF

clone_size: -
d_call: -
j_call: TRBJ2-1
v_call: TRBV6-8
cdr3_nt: TGTGCCAGCAGTGCCTCCGTCCGCGGAGAGCAGTTCTTC
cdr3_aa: CASSASVRGEQFF

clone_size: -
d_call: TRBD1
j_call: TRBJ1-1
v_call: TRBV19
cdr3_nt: TGTGCCACAAAGCGACAGGGGGATGCGAATGAAGCTTTCTTT
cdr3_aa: CATKRQGDANEAFF

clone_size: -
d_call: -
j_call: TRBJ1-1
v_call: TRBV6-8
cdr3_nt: TGTGCCATCAGTGGGGGTCCAACTGCGAACACTGAAGCTTTCTTT
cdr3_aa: CAISGGPTANTEAFF

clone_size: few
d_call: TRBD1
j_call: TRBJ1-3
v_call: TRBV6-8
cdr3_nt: TGTGCCAGCAGTTACGGTCCCGGACAGGGGGCAGCTGGAAACACCATATATTTT
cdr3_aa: CASSYGPGQGAAGNTIYF